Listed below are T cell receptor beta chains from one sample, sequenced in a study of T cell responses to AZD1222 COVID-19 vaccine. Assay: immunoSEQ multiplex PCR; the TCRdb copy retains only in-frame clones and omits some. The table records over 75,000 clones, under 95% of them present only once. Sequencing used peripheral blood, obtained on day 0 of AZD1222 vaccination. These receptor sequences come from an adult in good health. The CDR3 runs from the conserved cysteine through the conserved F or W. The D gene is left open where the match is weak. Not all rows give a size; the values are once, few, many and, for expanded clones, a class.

TGCGCCAGCAGTGTTGGCGGGGAGCTGTTTTTT CASSVGGELFF NA TRBJ2-2 TRBV10-2 NA
TGTGCCAGTAGATCGGGACAGGGGATTCGCGGCTACACCTTC CASRSGQGIRGYTF TRBD1 TRBJ1-2 TRBV19 NA
TGTGCCAGCTCAGCTAGAGCCGGGATAACTGAAGCTTTCTTT CASSARAGITEAFF NA TRBJ1-1 TRBV7-3 NA
TGTGCCACCAGCAGAGGTCGCACCGGGGAGCTGTTTTTT CATSRGRTGELFF NA TRBJ2-2 TRBV15 NA
TGTGCCAGCAGTTTGCAGGGCACGGGGAACACTGAAGCTTTCTTT CASSLQGTGNTEAFF NA TRBJ1-1 TRBV28 once
TGTGCCAGCAGCCTCCGGGGGGGCGCGACTAATGAAAAACTGTTTTTT CASSLRGGATNEKLFF NA TRBJ1-4 TRBV7-8 NA
TGTGCCTGGGTATTAGCCGGGGGTGGGAATGAGCAGTTCTTC CAWVLAGGGNEQFF NA TRBJ2-1 TRBV30 NA
TGTGCCAGCTCACCGCAGGACGGGCAGTACTTC CASSPQDGQYF NA TRBJ2-7 TRBV18 once
TGTGCCAGCAGCCTTGACCCCTGGGGGACGGCGAACACCGGGGAGCTGTTTTTT CASSLDPWGTANTGELFF NA TRBJ2-2 TRBV5-6 NA
TGCAGCGTTGACCTCGGGGCTACCGGGCAGTTCTTC CSVDLGATGQFF NA TRBJ2-1 TRBV29-1 NA
TGCAGCGCGACAGGTTACACTGAAGCTTTCTTT CSATGYTEAFF NA TRBJ1-1 TRBV29-1 NA
TGTGCCAGCAGCAACTATTTAGGTAAGAACACTGAAGCTTTCTTT CASSNYLGKNTEAFF NA TRBJ1-1 TRBV27 NA
TGTGCCAGCAGTGACCCTCGGACAGGTCGGGCAAACCAATCACCCCTCCACTTT CASSDPRTGRANQSPLHF TRBD1 TRBJ1-6 TRBV28 NA